These 22 T cell receptor beta chains were all obtained from the same sample, sequenced in a study of cytomegalovirus exposure and HLA in healthy donors (dated by TCRdb to 2016 to 2017). Preparation of the library involved the immunoSEQ multiplex PCR assay. For the multiplex PCR, a mixture combining 60 forward primers for TCR Vbeta segments and 13 reverse primers for TCR Jbeta segments was used. Here the immuneACCESS table is served through TCRdb, limited to in-frame sequences with V and J called. Missing clones are a known gap in these copies; in checked studies unresolved V genes cover under half, and the rest lacks a known reason. This sample gives 130,000 to 150,000 clones in total; roughly 80% of them show up just once. The ten most abundant clones make up around 3.9% of the sample. The source material was PBMCs. The source of these receptors is a man between 40 and 49 years old in good health and CMV-seropositive.

J is TRBJ2-5 and V is TRBV2; D unresolved. The CDR3 totals 12 residues. CDR1 SNHLY and CDR2 FYNNEI come from the germline V gene. Trimming took 8 bases from V and 7 from J, leaving 14 bases between them. CDR3 bases: TGTGCCAGCGGGCCCCACTCCGGGACCCAGTACTTC. It encodes CASGPHSGTQYF. The full variable domain, with the rest looked up from reference TRBV2 and TRBJ2-5, is EPEVTQTPSHQVTQMGQEVILRCVPISNHLYFYWYRQILGQKVEFLVSFYNNEISEKSEIFDDQFSVERPDGSNFTLKIRSTKLEDSAMYFCASGPHSGTQYFGPGTRLLVL.

CDR3 nucleotides: TGTGCCAGTAGTATAGTCGGACTCACTGAAGCTTTCTTT. Encoded protein: CASSIVGLTEAFF. The chain combines TRBV19 with TRBJ1-1; no clear D. Germline CDR1 and CDR2: LNHDA and SQIVND (reference sequence). V was trimmed by 1 base and J by 4 bases, leaving 7 bases between them. The CDR3 consists of 13 residues.

The chain joins TRBV29-1 to TRBJ1-2; 11 nucleotides match TRBD1. The junction had 9 bases not matched to a gene; V was cut back by 4 bases and J by 8 bases. Germline CDR1 and CDR2: SQVTM and ANQGSEA. The CDR3 runs 14 residues. As DNA, the CDR3 is TGCAGCGTTGGGGCCGGGACAGGGGGTCGGGGCTACACCTTC. Protein sequence: CSVGAGTGGRGYTF.

The chain employs TRBV7-9 and TRBJ1-4; D remains ambiguous. The V end lost 5 bases, the J end lost 0 bases, and 7 bases lay between the germline ends. The CDR3 contains 14 residues. CDR1 and CDR2 (germline): SEHNR, FQNEAQ (reference sequence). The CDR3 protein is CASSKQPTNEKLFF. CDR3 sequence (DNA): TGTGCCAGCAGCAAACAGCCAACTAATGAAAAACTGTTTTTT.

The gene calls are TRBV7-2 and TRBJ1-5, with D possibly being TRBD1 (5 bases). CDR1 is SGHTA and CDR2 is FQGNSA in the germline V gene. V shed 0 bases and J shed 2 bases, with 14 bases lying between them. The CDR3 is 17 residues long. The CDR3 spells CASSLATQGLGNQPQHF. The DNA of the CDR3 is TGTGCCAGCAGCTTAGCAACCCAGGGTTTGGGCAATCAGCCCCAGCATTTT.

The genes are TRBV19 and TRBJ2-1; 7 bases agree with TRBD1. The CDR3 runs to 15 residues. Per germline, CDR1 LNHDA and CDR2 SQIVND (reference sequence). The V segment lost 5 bases and the J segment 8 bases; nucleotides outside the gene matches: 12. CDR3 residues: CASSEDRDGFDEQFF. Here the CDR3 DNA reads TGTGCCAGTAGTGAAGACAGGGATGGGTTCGATGAGCAGTTCTTC.

A single count supports this clone. The rearrangement joins TRBV18 to TRBJ2-7, with a weak D call TRBD2 (5 bases). Germline V gene lookup returns CDR1 KGHSH and CDR2 LQKENI. The CDR3 extends over 15 amino acids. V was pared by 3 bases and J by 6 bases, with 18 bases between. CDR3 bases: TGTGCCAGCTCACCTACAGTGGGGAGAGATATCGAGCAGTACTTC. This encodes CASSPTVGRDIEQYF. Filled out from reference TRBV18 and TRBJ2-7, the complete variable domain reads NAGVMQNPRHLVRRRGQEARLRCSPMKGHSHVYWYRQLPEEGLKFMVYLQKENIIDESGMPKERFSAEFPKEGPSILRIQQVVRGDSAAYFCASSPTVGRDIEQYFGPGTRLTVT.

CDR3 nucleotide sequence: TGCAGCGTTGACGGACAGGGGAATGAGCAGTTCTTC. Its protein product is CSVDGQGNEQFF. The chain carries TRBV29-1 and TRBJ2-1, with TRBD1 matching 9 bases. Germline V gene lookup returns CDR1 SQVTM and CDR2 ANQGSEA. Losses at the gene ends were 3 bases for V and 7 bases for J; bases not matched to a gene: 1. This CDR3 spans 12 amino acids.

The rearrangement uses TRBV11-2 and TRBJ2-1; no clear D gene. CDR1 SGHAT and CDR2 FQNNGV come from the germline V gene. Trimming removed 1 base at V and 4 bases at J, with 11 bases between. CDR3 length: 15 amino acids. DNA for the CDR3: TGTGCCAGCAGCTTAGCGGTTCTATTGTACAATGAGCAGTTCTTC. Translation gives CASSLAVLLYNEQFF.

J is TRBJ2-2 and V is TRBV7-8; 7 positions agree with TRBD1. The CDR3 length is 14 residues. J gave up 7 bases and V 5 bases, and 7 bases lay outside the gene matches. Germline CDR1 is SGHVS and CDR2 is FQNEAQ. Written as DNA, the CDR3 is TGTGCCAGCAGCGGACAGGTGGAAGTCGGGGAGCTGTTTTTT. As protein: CASSGQVEVGELFF. The entire variable domain, with the rest obtained from reference TRBV7-8 and TRBJ2-2, is as follows: GAGVSQSPRYKVAKRGQDVALRCDPISGHVSLFWYQQALGQGPEFLTYFQNEAQLDKSGLPSDRFFAERPEGSVSTLKIQRTQQEDSAVYLCASSGQVEVGELFFGEGSRLTVL.

This clone came up a few times. The rearrangement links TRBV4-2 to TRBJ2-3, with 9 positions matching TRBD2. Trimming cost V 3 bases and J 2 bases; bases outside gene matches: 9. Germline values: CDR1 LGHNA, CDR2 YNFKEQ. The CDR3 totals 17 residues. The CDR3 coding sequence is TGTGCCAGCAGCCAGGATATATGGACTAGCGTCACAGATACGCAGTATTTT. It translates to CASSQDIWTSVTDTQYF.

J is TRBJ2-5 and V is TRBV19, with 8 bases matching TRBD1. CDR3 length: 14 amino acids. Trimming took 6 bases from V and 7 from J; bases not matched to a gene: 10. Germline V lookup: CDR1 LNHDA, CDR2 SQIVND (reference sequence). In nucleotides, the CDR3 is TGTGCCAGTAGCCCCGACAGGGGTAGGAGGACCCAGTACTTC. The encoded protein is CASSPDRGRRTQYF. The full variable domain, with the rest looked up from reference TRBV19 and TRBJ2-5, is DGGITQSPKYLFRKEGQNVTLSCEQNLNHDAMYWYRQDPGQGLRLIYYSQIVNDFQKGDIAEGYSVSREKKESFPLTVTSAQKNPTAFYLCASSPDRGRRTQYFGPGTRLLVL.

The chain uses TRBV10-1 and TRBJ2-5; no firm D call. This CDR3 spans 13 amino acids. V lost 6 bases to trimming and J lost 5 bases, with 13 bases between them. CDR1 is WNHNN and CDR2 is SYGVQD in the germline V gene (reference sequence). Here the CDR3 DNA reads TGCGCCAGCAGCCGGCAATTCGGGGAGACCCAGTACTTC. Amino acid sequence: CASSRQFGETQYF.

V and J are TRBV30 and TRBJ2-5; tentative D call: TRBD2 (6 bases). The V and J ends lost 1 base and 5 bases respectively, with 20 bases between them. The CDR3 has 16 amino acids. Germline CDR1 and CDR2: GTSNPN and SVGIG (reference sequence). The CDR3 sequence is CAWSGGGNFKGETQYF. CDR3 in DNA: TGTGCCTGGAGTGGGGGCGGGAACTTTAAGGGGGAGACCCAGTACTTC.

The chain recombines TRBV9 with TRBJ2-5, with 8 bases aligning to TRBD1. Germline values: CDR1 SGDLS, CDR2 YYNGEE. The CDR3 totals 15 residues. With V trimmed by 4 bases and J by 4 bases, 9 bases remained unmatched. CDR3 residues: CASSLLDRGIETQYF. As DNA, the CDR3 is TGTGCCAGCAGCCTCCTCGACAGGGGTATAGAGACCCAGTACTTC.

The chain links TRBV7-9 to TRBJ1-2, with 9 bases identical to TRBD1. V dropped 5 bases and J dropped 5; count of bases not matched to a gene: 9. Germline loops: CDR1 SEHNR, CDR2 FQNEAQ (reference sequence). The CDR3 totals 15 residues. The CDR3 sequence: CASSRQGQGGYGYTF. The CDR3 bases are TGTGCCAGCAGCCGGCAGGGACAGGGTGGGTATGGCTACACCTTC.

The chain joins TRBV5-1 to TRBJ2-7, with D possibly matching TRBD1 (6 bases). The germline gives CDR1 SGHRS, CDR2 YFSETQ. The ends were cut back, 4 bases at V and 7 bases at J, with 12 bases in the middle. This CDR3 is 12 amino acids long. The CDR3 here is CASSVDRREQYF. The CDR3 DNA reads TGCGCCAGCAGCGTAGACAGGAGGGAGCAGTACTTC.

The chain links TRBV11-3 to TRBJ2-1; 8 nucleotides agree with TRBD2. V dropped 1 base and J dropped 5; count of bases not matched to a gene: 7. Germline CDR1 SGHNT, CDR2 YENEEA. This CDR3 region has 16 residues. CDR3 residues: CASSLGSGSHDNEQFF. DNA of the CDR3: TGTGCCAGCAGCTTAGGGAGCGGGAGTCACGACAATGAGCAGTTCTTC.

This clone qualifies as medium-sized. Different DNA sequences within this sample yield the same CDR3. This sequence joins TRBV4-3 and TRBJ1-4, with D possibly matching TRBD1 (6 bases). The germline gives CDR1 LGHNA, CDR2 YSLEER. The CDR3 runs to 14 residues. The V and J ends lost 3 bases and 8 bases respectively, with 13 bases between them. Written as DNA, the CDR3 is TGCGCCAGCAGCCAGGGAAGACAGGTCGAAAAACTGTTTTTT. Its protein is CASSQGRQVEKLFF.

Note on this clone: A junction boundary mismatches the germline segment, possibly from a read error. V gene TRBV7-7 combines with J gene TRBJ2-5; tentative D call: TRBD2 (6 bases). This CDR3 contains 15 residues. The germline V gene encodes CDR1 SSHAT and CDR2 FNYEAQ (reference sequence). The chain's CDR3 is CASSPRRGGLETQYF. Written as DNA, the CDR3 is TGTGCTAGCAGCCCAAGGAGGGGAGGACTAGAGACCCAGTACTTC.

The CDR3 DNA reads TGTGCCAGCAGTGCCCGAGGACAGGGCCATAGCAATCAGCCCCAGCATTTT. It codes for CASSARGQGHSNQPQHF. The chain links TRBV2 to TRBJ1-5; the match to TRBD1 covers 8 bases. The CDR3 consists of 17 residues. CDR1 is SNHLY and CDR2 is FYNNEI in the germline V gene. V was pared by 4 bases and J by 0 bases, with 8 bases of the junction left unmatched.

V usage is TRBV7-7 and J usage is TRBJ2-5; tentatively, D is TRBD2 (6 bases). Looked up from germline, CDR1 is SSHAT and CDR2 is FNYEAQ (reference sequence). The CDR3 runs to 13 residues. V dropped 4 bases and J dropped 3 bases, with 9 bases sitting between them. The CDR3 spells CASSSLAKETQYF. The CDR3 region has the DNA TGTGCCAGCAGCTCACTAGCTAAAGAGACCCAGTACTTC. Drawing the rest from reference TRBV7-7 and TRBJ2-5, the complete variable domain is GAGVSQSPRYKVTKRGQDVTLRCDPISSHATLYWYQQALGQGPEFLTYFNYEAQPDKSGLPSDRFSAERPEGSISTLTIQRTEQRDSAMYRCASSSLAKETQYFGPGTRLLVL.